The 5 T cell receptor beta chains below all came from one sample that was sequenced in a study of CD4+ T cells in melanoma. The data were produced by immunoSEQ multiplex PCR, yet TCRdb's version contains in-frame clones alone and is incomplete. This sample carries about 120,000 clones, approximately 92% of them seen once, and the ten largest clones take 2.5% to 3.5%. Sequencing was carried out using peripheral blood. Receptor source: a human donor with melanoma.

The V and J genes are TRBV7-2 and TRBJ2-1, with 9 bases fitting TRBD2. The CDR3 is made up of 16 amino acids. Germline loops: CDR1 SGHTA, CDR2 FQGNSA. With V trimmed by 6 bases and J by 4 bases, 10 bases remained unmatched. The CDR3 DNA reads as TGTGCCAGCAGTTTGGGGAGACTAGCGGTTTACAATGAGCAGTTCTTC. Amino acid sequence: CASSLGRLAVYNEQFF.

CDR3 region: CASNPRGGSDQPQHF. CDR3 bases: TGTGCCAGCAACCCCCGGGGGGGCTCTGATCAGCCCCAGCATTTT. The chain uses TRBV2 and TRBJ1-5, with D possibly TRBD1 on 6 matching bases. This CDR3 has 15 residues. Trimming shortened V by 7 bases and J by 5 bases, and 18 bases separated the two germline ends. Germline CDR1 reads SNHLY; CDR2 reads FYNNEI.

V usage is TRBV9 and J usage is TRBJ1-1; TRBD1 matches 8 bases. The V segment lost 4 bases and the J segment 7 bases; nucleotides outside the gene matches: 9. Germline V gene lookup returns CDR1 SGDLS and CDR2 YYNGEE. The CDR3 sequence is 14 residues long. For the CDR3, the DNA is TGTGCCAGCAGCCTGCAGGACAGGGTGAATGAAGCTTTCTTT. Amino acid sequence: CASSLQDRVNEAFF.

V gene TRBV28 combines with J gene TRBJ2-3, with 9 bases aligning to TRBD2. Germline loops: CDR1 MDHEN, CDR2 SYDVKM. V trimming: 6 bases; J trimming: 2 bases; junction bases outside the gene matches: 6. This CDR3 has 15 residues. The CDR3 bases are TGTGCCAGCAGCCTGCTAGCGGGGATCACAGATACGCAGTATTTT. Translating it yields CASSLLAGITDTQYF.

V gene TRBV4-1 combines with J gene TRBJ2-7; D may correspond to TRBD1 or TRBD2 (6 bases each). Germline V gives CDR1 MGHRA, CDR2 YSYEKL. The CDR3 spans 20 residues. Trimming took off 1 base at V and 0 bases at J, with 25 bases between the two ends. CDR3 nucleotides: TGCGCCAGCAGCCAAGGAGGGGGACGGAGGGGGGAATCGGGCTCCTACGAGCAGTACTTC. Protein product: CASSQGGGRRGESGSYEQYF.